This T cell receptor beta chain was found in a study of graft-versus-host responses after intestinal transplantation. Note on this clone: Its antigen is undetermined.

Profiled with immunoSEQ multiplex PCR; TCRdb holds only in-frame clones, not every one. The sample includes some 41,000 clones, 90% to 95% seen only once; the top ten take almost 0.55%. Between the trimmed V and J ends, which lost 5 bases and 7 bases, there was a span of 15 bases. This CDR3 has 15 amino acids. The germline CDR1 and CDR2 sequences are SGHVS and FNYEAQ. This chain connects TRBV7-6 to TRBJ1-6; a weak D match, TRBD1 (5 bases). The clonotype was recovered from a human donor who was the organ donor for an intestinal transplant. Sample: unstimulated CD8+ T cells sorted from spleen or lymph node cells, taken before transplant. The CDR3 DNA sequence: TGTGCCAGCAGCGTCAACAGGTTCTGGAATTCACCCCTCCACTTT. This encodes CASSVNRFWNSPLHF.